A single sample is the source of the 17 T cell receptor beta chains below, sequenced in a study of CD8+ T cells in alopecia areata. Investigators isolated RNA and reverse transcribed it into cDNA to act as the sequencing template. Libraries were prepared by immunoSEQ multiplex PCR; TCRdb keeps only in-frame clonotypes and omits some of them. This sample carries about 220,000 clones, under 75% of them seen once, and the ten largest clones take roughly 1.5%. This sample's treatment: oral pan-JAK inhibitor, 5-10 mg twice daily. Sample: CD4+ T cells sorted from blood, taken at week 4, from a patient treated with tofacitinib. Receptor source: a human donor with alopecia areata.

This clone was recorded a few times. In nucleotides, the CDR3 is TGTGCCATCAGACCTAGCGGGCCTAGAGGTACGCAGTATTTT. It codes for CAIRPSGPRGTQYF. The chain is built from TRBV10-3 and TRBJ2-3, with 8 bases matching TRBD2. The CDR3 sequence is 14 residues long. In germline, CDR1 is ENHRY, CDR2 SYGVKD. V lost 6 bases and J lost 8; bases outside the gene matches: 10.

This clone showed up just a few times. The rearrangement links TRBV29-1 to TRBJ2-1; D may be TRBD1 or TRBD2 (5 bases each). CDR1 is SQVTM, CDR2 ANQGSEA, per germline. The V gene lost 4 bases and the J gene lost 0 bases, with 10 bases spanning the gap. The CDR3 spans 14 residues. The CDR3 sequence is CSVAGSSSYNEQFF. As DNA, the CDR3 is TGCAGCGTTGCAGGGAGCAGCTCCTACAATGAGCAGTTCTTC.

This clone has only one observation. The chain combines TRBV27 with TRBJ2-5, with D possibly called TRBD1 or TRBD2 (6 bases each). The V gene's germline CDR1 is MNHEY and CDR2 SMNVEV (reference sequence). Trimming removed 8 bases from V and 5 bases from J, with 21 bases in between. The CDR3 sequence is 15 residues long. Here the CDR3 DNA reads TGTGCCAGCGGTACCGAGGGGGGACCAAGGGAGACCCAGTACTTC. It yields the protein CASGTEGGPRETQYF.

CDR3 sequence reads: CASSLNPGPQETQYF. CDR3 DNA: TGCGCCAGCAGCCTCAATCCGGGGCCTCAAGAGACCCAGTACTTC. J is TRBJ2-5 and V is TRBV4-3; D possibly matches TRBD1 or TRBD2 (5 bases each). The CDR3 spans 15 residues. V was shortened by 4 bases and J by 2 bases, with 14 bases between the two germline ends. Germline CDR1 LGHNA, CDR2 YSLEER.

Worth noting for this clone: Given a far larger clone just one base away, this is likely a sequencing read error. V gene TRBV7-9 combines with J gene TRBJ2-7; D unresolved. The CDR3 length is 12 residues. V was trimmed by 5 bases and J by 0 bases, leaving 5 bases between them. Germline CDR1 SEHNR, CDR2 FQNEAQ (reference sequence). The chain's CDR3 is CASSPSSYEQYF. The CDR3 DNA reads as TGTGCCAGCAGCCCGAGCTCCTACGAGCAGTACTTC.

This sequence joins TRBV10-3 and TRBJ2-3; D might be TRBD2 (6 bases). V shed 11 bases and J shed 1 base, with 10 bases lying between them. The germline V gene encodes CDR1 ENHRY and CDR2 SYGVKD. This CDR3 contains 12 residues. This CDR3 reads CAVSGGTDTQYF. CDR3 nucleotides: TGTGCCGTTAGCGGAGGCACAGATACGCAGTATTTT.

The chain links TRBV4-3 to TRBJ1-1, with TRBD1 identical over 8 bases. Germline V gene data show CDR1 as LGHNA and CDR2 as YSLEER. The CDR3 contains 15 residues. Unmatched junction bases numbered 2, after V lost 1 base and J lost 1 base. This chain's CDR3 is CASSQATGGNTEAFF. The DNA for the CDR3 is TGCGCCAGCAGCCAAGCCACAGGGGGGAACACTGAAGCTTTCTTT.

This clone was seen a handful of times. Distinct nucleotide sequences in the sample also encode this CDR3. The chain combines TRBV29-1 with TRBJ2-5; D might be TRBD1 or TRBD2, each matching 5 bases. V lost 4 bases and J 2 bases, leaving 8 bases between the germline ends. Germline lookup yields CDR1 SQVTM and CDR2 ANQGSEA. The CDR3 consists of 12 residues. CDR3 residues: CSVVGRQETQYF. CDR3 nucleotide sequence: TGCAGCGTTGTGGGACGACAAGAGACCCAGTACTTC.

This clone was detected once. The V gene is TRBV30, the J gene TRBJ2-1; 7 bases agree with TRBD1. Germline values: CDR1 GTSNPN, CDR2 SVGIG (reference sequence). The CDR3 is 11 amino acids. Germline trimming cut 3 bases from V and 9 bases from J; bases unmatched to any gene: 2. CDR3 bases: TGTGCCTGGAGGGACAGGATTGAGCAGTTCTTC. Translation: CAWRDRIEQFF.

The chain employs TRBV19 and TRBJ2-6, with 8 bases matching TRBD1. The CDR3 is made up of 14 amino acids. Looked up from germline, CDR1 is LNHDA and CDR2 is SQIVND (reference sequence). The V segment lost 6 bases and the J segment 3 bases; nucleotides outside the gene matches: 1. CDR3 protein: CASRDRVGANVLTF. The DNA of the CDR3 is TGTGCCAGTAGGGACAGGGTTGGGGCCAACGTCCTGACTTTC.

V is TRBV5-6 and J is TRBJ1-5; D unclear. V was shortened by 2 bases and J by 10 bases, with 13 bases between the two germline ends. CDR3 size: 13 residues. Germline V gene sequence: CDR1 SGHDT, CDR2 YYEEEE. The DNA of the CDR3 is TGTGCCAGCAGCTTTCGGTCTTCGGATCCCCAGCATTTT. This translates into CASSFRSSDPQHF.

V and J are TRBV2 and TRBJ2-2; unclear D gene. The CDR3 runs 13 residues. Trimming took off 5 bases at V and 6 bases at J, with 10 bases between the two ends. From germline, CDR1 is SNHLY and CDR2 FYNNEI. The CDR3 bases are TGTGCCAGCAGTATAGTAGAATCCGGGGAGCTGTTTTTT. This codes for CASSIVESGELFF.

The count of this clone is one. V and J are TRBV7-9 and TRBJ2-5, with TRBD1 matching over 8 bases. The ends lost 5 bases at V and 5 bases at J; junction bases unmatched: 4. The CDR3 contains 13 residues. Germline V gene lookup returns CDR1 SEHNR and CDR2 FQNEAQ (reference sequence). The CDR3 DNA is TGTGCCAGCAGCCGATCAGGGGGCGAGACCCAGTACTTC. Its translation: CASSRSGGETQYF.

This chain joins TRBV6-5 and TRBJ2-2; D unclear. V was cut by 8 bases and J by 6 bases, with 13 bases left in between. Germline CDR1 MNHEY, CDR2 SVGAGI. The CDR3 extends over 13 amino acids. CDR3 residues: CASWLGLAGELFF. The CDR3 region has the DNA TGTGCCAGCTGGTTAGGCTTGGCCGGGGAGCTGTTTTTT.

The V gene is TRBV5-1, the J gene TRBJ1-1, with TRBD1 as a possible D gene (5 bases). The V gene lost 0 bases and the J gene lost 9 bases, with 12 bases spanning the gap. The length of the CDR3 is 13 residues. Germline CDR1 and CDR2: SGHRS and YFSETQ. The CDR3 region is CASSLGLREKAFF. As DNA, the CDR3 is TGCGCCAGCAGCTTGGGACTCAGGGAAAAAGCTTTCTTT.

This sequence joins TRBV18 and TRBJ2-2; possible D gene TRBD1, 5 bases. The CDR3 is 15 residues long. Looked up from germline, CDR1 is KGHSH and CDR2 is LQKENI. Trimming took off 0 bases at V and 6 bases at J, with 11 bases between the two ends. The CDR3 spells CASSPPRLRAGELFF. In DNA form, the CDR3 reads TGTGCCAGCTCACCACCAAGGCTCAGGGCCGGGGAGCTGTTTTTT.

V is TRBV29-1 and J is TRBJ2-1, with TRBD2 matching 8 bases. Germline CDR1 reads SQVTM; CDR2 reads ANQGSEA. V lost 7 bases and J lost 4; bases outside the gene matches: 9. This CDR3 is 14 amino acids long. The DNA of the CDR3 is TGCAGCGCCTTGGGTAGCGGGGTTTACAATGAGCAGTTCTTC. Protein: CSALGSGVYNEQFF.